This TCR beta chain comes out of a study of control samples from healthy donors and cancer patients. Trimming removed 2 bases from V and 2 bases from J, with 10 bases in between. CDR3 length: 15 residues. Germline CDR1 SGHAT, CDR2 FQNNGV. Measured with immunoSEQ multiplex PCR; TCRdb has only the in-frame clones, and not every one. The sample lists 200,000 or so clones; 91% were seen once. The source material was blood. The V gene is TRBV11-2, the J gene TRBJ2-1; D not resolved. The source of this sequence is a man aged 25-45 years in good health. The CDR3 nucleotides are TGTGCCAGCAGCTTATTCCACGGAACCTACAATGAGCAGTTCTTC. Translating gives CASSLFHGTYNEQFF.